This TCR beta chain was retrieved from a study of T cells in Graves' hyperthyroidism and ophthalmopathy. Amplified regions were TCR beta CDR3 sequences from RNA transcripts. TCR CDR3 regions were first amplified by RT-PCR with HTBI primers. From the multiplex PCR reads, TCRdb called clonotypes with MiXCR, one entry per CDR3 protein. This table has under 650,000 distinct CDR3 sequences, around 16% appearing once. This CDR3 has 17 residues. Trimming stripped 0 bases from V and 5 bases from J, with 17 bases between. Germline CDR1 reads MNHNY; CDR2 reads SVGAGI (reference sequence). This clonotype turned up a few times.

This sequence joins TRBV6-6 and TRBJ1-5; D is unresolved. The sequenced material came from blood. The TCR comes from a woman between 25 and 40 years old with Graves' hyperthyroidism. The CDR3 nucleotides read TGTGCCAGCAGTTACTCTATCTTAAGGGAGGGTTATCAGCCCCAGCATTTT. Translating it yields CASSYSILREGYQPQHF.